The present TCR beta chain was sequenced within a study of blood T cells in healthy people across ages. Germline V gene lookup returns CDR1 SGHNT and CDR2 YYREEE (reference sequence). The CDR3 runs 13 residues. The V end was cut by 7 bases, the J end by 1 base, with 10 bases between. PCR was performed a second time for 7 to 11 cycles using a sample-barcoded 5' primer and a J-beta primer mix. TCRdb processed the 5' RACE reads anew with MiXCR; each CDR3 protein has one entry. The sample contains 1.5 million to 2 million distinct CDR3 sequences, 28% of which appear only once. This receptor was taken from a woman aged 25 to 45 in good health. The sequencing sample was made of blood. The chain combines TRBV5-4 with TRBJ2-3; no firm D call. The CDR3 sequence: CASGSWGTDTQYF. CDR3 DNA sequence: TGTGCCAGCGGATCCTGGGGCACAGATACGCAGTATTTT.